The clone carrying this T cell receptor beta chain appeared a few times. Its antigen remains unknown. The sample is drawn from a study of CD8 T cells in ankylosing spondylitis. J was trimmed by 5 bases and V by 5 bases; bases with no gene match: 16. Germline CDR1 SGHAT, CDR2 FQNNGV. The CDR3 consists of 18 residues. Study findings and constraints: Blood of patients with ankylosing spondylitis appeared to be characterized by a TCR beta motif of 8 or 9 highly homologous variants. The disease-linked clones had a CD8+ phenotype and low blood frequencies.

TCRdb analysed the 5' RACE reads with MiXCR anew, one entry per CDR3 protein. The sample comprises 200,000 to 250,000 distinct CDR3 sequences, 10% to 13% of which are singletons, and 21% rests with the top ten. The specimen sequenced was blood, either unsorted or a sorted T cell fraction (not recorded which). The receptor was derived from a male donor with ankylosing spondylitis or in good health (not recorded which). The rearrangement uses TRBV11-2 and TRBJ2-5; TRBD1 matches at 11 bases. The DNA for the CDR3 is TGTGCCAGCAGCCGGGAAATCGCCGGGACAGGGGGAAGCGAGACCCAGTACTTC. Translation: CASSREIAGTGGSETQYF.